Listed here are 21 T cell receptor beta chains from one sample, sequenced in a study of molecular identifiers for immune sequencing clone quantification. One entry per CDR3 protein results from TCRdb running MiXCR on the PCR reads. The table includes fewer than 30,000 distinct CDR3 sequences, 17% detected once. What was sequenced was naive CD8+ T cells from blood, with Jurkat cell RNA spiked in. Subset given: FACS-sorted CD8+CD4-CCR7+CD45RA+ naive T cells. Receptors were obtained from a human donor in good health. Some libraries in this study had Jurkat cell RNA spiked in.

CDR3 loop: CASSPRTGWYEQYF. The CDR3 nucleotides read TGCGCCAGCAGCCCCAGGACAGGGTGGTACGAGCAGTACTTC. The chain is built from TRBV4-3 and TRBJ2-7; 8 bases map to TRBD1. CDR1 LGHNA and CDR2 YSLEER come from the germline V gene. The CDR3 runs to 14 residues. The V segment lost 4 bases and the J segment 4 bases; nucleotides outside the gene matches: 6.

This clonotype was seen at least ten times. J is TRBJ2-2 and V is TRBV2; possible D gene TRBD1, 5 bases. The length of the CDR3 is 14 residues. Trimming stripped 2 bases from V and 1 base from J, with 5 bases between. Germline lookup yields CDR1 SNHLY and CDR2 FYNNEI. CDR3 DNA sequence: TGTGCCAGCAGTGAAACAGGGAACACCGGGGAGCTGTTTTTT. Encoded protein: CASSETGNTGELFF.

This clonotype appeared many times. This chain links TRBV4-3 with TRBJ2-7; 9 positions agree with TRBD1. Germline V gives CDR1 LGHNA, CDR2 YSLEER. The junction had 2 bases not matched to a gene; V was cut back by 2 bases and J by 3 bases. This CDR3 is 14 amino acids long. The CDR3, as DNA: TGCGCCAGCAGCCAAACAGGGGGCGGCTACGAGCAGTACTTC. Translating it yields CASSQTGGGYEQYF.

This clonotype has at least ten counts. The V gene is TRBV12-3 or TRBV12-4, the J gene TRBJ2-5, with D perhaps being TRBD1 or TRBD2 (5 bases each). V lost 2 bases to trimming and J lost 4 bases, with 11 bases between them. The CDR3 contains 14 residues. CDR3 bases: TGTGCCAGCAGTTTATTGAAGGGGAGAGAGACCCAGTACTTC. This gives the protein CASSLLKGRETQYF.

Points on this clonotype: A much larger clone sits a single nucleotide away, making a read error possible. The CDR3 region is CSARDLASGPNTGEPFF. The CDR3 bases are TGCAGTGCTAGAGATCTGGCTAGCGGACCGAACACCGGGGAGCCGTTTTTT. V and J are TRBV20-1 and TRBJ2-2, with 7 bases identical to TRBD2. The CDR3 contains 17 residues. The germline gives CDR1 DFQATT, CDR2 SNEGSKA (reference sequence).

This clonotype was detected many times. CDR3 sequence (DNA): TGCGCCAGCAGCCAACTAATATCCCGGGACAACGGGCACACTGAAGCTTTCTTT. It translates to CASSQLISRDNGHTEAFF. The rearrangement uses TRBV5-1 and TRBJ1-1, with TRBD1 as a possible D gene (6 bases). V lost 4 bases and J 3 bases, leaving 25 bases between the germline ends. The CDR3 covers 18 residues. Germline CDR1 SGHRS, CDR2 YFSETQ.

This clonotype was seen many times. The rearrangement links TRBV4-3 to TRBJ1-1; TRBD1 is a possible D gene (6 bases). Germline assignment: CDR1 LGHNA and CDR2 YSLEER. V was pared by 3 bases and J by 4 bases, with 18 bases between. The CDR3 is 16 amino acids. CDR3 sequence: CASSHSSRGDRTEAFF. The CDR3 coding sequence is TGCGCCAGCAGCCATTCTAGCAGGGGAGATCGCACTGAAGCTTTCTTT.

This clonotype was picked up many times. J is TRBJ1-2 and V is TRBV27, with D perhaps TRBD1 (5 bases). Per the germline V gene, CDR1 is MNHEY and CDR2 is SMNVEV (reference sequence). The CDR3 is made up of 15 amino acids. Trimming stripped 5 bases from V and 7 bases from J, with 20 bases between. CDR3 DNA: TGTGCCAGCAGTATGGACACCACTGGATTCTCTGGCTACACCTTC. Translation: CASSMDTTGFSGYTF.

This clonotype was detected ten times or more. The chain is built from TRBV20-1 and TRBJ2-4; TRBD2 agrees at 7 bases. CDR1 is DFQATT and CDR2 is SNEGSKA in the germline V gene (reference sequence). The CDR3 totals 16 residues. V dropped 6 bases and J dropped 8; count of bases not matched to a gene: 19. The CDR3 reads CSAIAAGGGPDDIQYF. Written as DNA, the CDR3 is TGCAGTGCAATAGCGGCCGGGGGAGGGCCGGACGACATTCAGTACTTC.

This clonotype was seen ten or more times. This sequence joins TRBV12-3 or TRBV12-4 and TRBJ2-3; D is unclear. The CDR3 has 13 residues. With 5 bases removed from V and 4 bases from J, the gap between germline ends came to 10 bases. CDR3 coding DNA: TGTGCCAGCAGTCTAATGGGCGCAGATACGCAGTATTTT. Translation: CASSLMGADTQYF.

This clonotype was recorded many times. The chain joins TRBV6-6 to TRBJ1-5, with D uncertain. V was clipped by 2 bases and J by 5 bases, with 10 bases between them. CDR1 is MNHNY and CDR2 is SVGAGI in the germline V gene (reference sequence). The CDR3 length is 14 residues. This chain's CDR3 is CASSYHVNDQPQHF. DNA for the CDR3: TGTGCCAGCAGTTACCATGTCAACGATCAGCCCCAGCATTTT.

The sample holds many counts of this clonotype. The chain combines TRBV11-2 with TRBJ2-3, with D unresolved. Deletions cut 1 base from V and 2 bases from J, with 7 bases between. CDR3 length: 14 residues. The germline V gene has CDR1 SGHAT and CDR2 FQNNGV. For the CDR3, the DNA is TGTGCCAGCAGCTTAGTCGTGCCCACAGATACGCAGTATTTT. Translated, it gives CASSLVVPTDTQYF.

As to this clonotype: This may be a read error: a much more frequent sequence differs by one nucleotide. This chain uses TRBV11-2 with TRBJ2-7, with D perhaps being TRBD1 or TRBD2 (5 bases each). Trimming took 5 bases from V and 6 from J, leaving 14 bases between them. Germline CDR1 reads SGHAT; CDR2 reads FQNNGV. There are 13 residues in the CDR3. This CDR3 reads CASSRDPVGEQYF. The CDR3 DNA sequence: TGTGCCAGCAGCAGGGACCCGGTCGGCGAGCAGTACTTC.

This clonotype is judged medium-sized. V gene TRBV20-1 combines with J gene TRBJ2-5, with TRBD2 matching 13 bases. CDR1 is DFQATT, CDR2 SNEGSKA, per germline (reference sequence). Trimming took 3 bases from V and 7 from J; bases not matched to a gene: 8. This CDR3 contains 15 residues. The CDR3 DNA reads TGCAGTGCTAGTGACTTAGGACTAGCGGGGGTGACCCAGTACTTC. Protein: CSASDLGLAGVTQYF.

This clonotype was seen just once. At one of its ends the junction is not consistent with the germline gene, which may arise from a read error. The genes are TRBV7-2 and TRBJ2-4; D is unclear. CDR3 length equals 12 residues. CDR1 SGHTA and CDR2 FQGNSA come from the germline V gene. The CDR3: CASSLAAGFQYF. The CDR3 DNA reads TGTGCCAGCAGCTTAGCCGCTGGGTTTCAATACTTC.

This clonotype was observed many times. This chain's CDR3 is CATSTEQGTFNEQFF. The DNA for the CDR3 is TGTGCCACCAGCACAGAACAGGGTACATTTAATGAGCAGTTCTTC. V usage is TRBV15 and J usage is TRBJ2-1, with D perhaps TRBD1 (6 bases). V lost 4 bases and J 7 bases, leaving 17 bases between the germline ends. Germline CDR1 reads LNHNV; CDR2 reads YYDKDF (reference sequence). CDR3 length: 15 residues.

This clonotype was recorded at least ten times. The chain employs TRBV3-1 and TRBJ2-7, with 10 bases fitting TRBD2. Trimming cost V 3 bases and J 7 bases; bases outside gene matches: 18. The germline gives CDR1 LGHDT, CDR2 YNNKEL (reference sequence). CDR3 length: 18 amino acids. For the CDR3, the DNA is TGTGCCAGCAGCCAGCATCTGGGGTCTAGCGGGAGCCCGGGTGAGCAGTACTTC. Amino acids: CASSQHLGSSGSPGEQYF.

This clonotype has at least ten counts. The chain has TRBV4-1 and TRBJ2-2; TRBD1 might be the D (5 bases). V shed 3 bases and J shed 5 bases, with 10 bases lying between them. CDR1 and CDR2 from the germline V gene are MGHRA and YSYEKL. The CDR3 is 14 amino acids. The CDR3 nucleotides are TGCGCCAGCAGCCACGGCCCAGGGACCGGGGAGCTGTTTTTT. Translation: CASSHGPGTGELFF.

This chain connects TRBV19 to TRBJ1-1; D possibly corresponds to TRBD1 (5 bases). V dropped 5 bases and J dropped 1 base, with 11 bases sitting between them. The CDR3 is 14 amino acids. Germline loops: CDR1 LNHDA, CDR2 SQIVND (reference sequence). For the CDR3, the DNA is TGTGCCAGTAGTTTCGGGACTCAGAACACTGAAGCTTTCTTT. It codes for CASSFGTQNTEAFF. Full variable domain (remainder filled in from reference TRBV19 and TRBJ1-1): DGGITQSPKYLFRKEGQNVTLSCEQNLNHDAMYWYRQDPGQGLRLIYYSQIVNDFQKGDIAEGYSVSREKKESFPLTVTSAQKNPTAFYLCASSFGTQNTEAFFGQGTRLTVV.

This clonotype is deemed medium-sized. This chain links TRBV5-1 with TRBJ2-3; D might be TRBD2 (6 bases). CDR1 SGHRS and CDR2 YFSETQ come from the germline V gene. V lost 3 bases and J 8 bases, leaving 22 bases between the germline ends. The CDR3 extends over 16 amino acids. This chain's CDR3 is CASSSEEWPDGGTQYF. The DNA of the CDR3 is TGCGCCAGCAGCTCCGAGGAGTGGCCCGACGGGGGTACGCAGTATTTT.

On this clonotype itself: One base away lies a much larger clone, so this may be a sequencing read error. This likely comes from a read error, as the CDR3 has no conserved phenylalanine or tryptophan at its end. Written as DNA, the CDR3 is TGTGCCAGCAGCTTAGAGGTGGGTTCCTACGAGCAGTACTGC. The encoded protein is CASSLEVGSYEQYC. The chain links TRBV7-6 to TRBJ2-7, with D uncertain. The length of the CDR3 is 14 residues. Germline values: CDR1 SGHVS, CDR2 FNYEAQ. The V and J ends lost 1 base and 1 base respectively, with 8 bases between them.